Sequencing of this T cell receptor beta chain was carried out in a study of blood T cell repertoires in COVID-19. In the study overall: T cells, B-cell-depleted T cells, or PBMCs supplied cDNA or gDNA.

CDR1 and CDR2 (germline): SGHNT, YYREEE (reference sequence). Trimming left V 2 bases short and J 8 bases short, with 10 bases between. The CDR3 runs to 12 residues. Everyone who took part was 18 to 89 years old, and they came from 20 to 25 US areas. Before being deemed recovered, Cohort 3 donors had two negative PCRs, clearance, or symptom resolution. Source study methods: Counts of nucleated cells, estimated from reference gene primer amplification, were obtained. Clones were sequenced by immunoSEQ multiplex PCR, and TCRdb holds only the in-frame ones, with some missing. V and J calls and clone size follow that table, whereas D and trimming were derived from the DNA. The sample yields over 120,000 clones, approximately 80% seen once.

The clonotype was recovered from a man in his forties or fifties who had recovered from COVID-19. The rearrangement links TRBV5-4 to TRBJ1-2; tentatively, D is TRBD1 (6 bases). The sequencing sample was made of PBMCs or T cells enriched from blood (not recorded which). CDR3 sequence (DNA): TGTGCCAGCAGCTTCGGGGGGGGCGGCTACACCTTC. It encodes CASSFGGGGYTF.